The 5 T cell receptor beta chains in this list originate from one sample, sequenced in a study of molecular identifiers for immune sequencing clone quantification. MiXCR, applied by TCRdb to the PCR reads, yields one record per CDR3 protein. The table shows over 50,000 distinct CDR3 sequences, with about a third occurring only once. Sequences were obtained from naive CD8+ T cells from blood, with Jurkat cell RNA spiked in. Subset specified: FACS-sorted CD8+CD4-CCR7+CD45RA+ naive T cells. The receptor source for this set is a human donor in good health. Some libraries in this study had Jurkat cell RNA spiked in.

V is TRBV2 and J is TRBJ2-5, with D perhaps matching TRBD1 (7 bases). V lost 4 bases to trimming and J lost 3 bases, with 9 bases between them. CDR1 is SNHLY, CDR2 FYNNEI, per germline. This CDR3 is 13 amino acids long. CDR3 coding DNA: TGTGCCAGCAGTGGCGGGACAGAAGAGACCCAGTACTTC. Translated, it gives CASSGGTEETQYF.

Comments on this clonotype: The junction differs from germline at one of its ends, possibly a read error. The chain carries TRBV28 and TRBJ2-4, with 8 nucleotides matching TRBD2. This CDR3 contains 15 residues. Germline-derived CDR1 and CDR2 are MDHEN and SYDVKM. CDR3 DNA: TGTGTCAGCACCACAAGCGGGAGCCTCAAAAACATTCAGTACTTC. It encodes CVSTTSGSLKNIQYF. The full variable domain, completed using reference TRBV28 and TRBJ2-4, is DVKVTQSSRYLVKRTGEKVFLECVQDMDHENMFWYRQDPGLGLRLIYFSYDVKMKEKGDIPEGYSVSREKKERFSLILESASTNQTSMYLCVSTTSGSLKNIQYFGAGTRLSVL.

On this clonotype itself: At one boundary the junction diverges from the germline segment, which might be a read error. The chain carries TRBV28 and TRBJ2-7; a weak D match, TRBD1 (7 bases). Germline values: CDR1 MDHEN, CDR2 SYDVKM. The CDR3 is 15 amino acids. CDR3: CVSSGVQGGAYEQYF. CDR3 nucleotide sequence: TGTGTCAGCAGTGGTGTTCAGGGGGGTGCCTACGAGCAGTACTTC.

This clonotype was observed many times. This rearrangement joins TRBV18 to TRBJ2-3; D is uncertain. The ends were cut back, 2 bases at V and 0 bases at J, with 9 bases in the middle. The CDR3 loop spans 15 amino acids. Germline-derived CDR1 and CDR2 are KGHSH and LQKENI. CDR3 DNA: TGTGCCAGCTCACCAAGAGGCAGGAGCACAGATACGCAGTATTTT. It is translated as CASSPRGRSTDTQYF. The variable domain in full, with the rest retrieved from reference TRBV18 and TRBJ2-3, is NAGVMQNPRHLVRRRGQEARLRCSPMKGHSHVYWYRQLPEEGLKFMVYLQKENIIDESGMPKERFSAEFPKEGPSILRIQQVVRGDSAAYFCASSPRGRSTDTQYFGPGTRLTVL.

Worth noting for this clonotype: The junction does not match germline at one end; this may be a read error. The rearrangement uses TRBV14 and TRBJ2-7; 10 positions agree with TRBD1. CDR1 and CDR2 from the germline V gene are SGHDN and FVKESK. The CDR3 has 18 residues. The CDR3 bases are TGTGCCAGCAGCCAGGCCCAAAGGGGACAGGGGCCCTCCTACGGGCAGTACTTC. It translates to CASSQAQRGQGPSYGQYF. The whole variable domain, remainder taken from reference TRBV14 and TRBJ2-7, is EAGVTQFPSHSVIEKGQTVTLRCDPISGHDNLYWYRRVMGKEIKFLLHFVKESKQDESGMPNNRFLAERTGGTYSTLKVQPAELEDSGVYFCASSQAQRGQGPSYGQYFGPGTRLTVT.